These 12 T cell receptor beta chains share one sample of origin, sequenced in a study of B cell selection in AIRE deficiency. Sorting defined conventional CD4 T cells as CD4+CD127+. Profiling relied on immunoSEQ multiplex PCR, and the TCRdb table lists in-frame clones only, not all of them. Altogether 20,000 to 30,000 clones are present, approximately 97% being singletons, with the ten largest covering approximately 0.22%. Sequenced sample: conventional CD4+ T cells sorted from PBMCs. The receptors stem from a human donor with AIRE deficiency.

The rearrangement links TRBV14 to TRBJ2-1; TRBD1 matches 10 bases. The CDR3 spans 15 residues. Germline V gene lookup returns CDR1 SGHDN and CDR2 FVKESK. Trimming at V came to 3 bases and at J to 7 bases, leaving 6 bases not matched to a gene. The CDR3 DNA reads TGTGCCAGCAGCCAGAGACAGGGGGCCGATAATGAGCAGTTCTTC. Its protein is CASSQRQGADNEQFF. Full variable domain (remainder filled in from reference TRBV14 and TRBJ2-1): EAGVTQFPSHSVIEKGQTVTLRCDPISGHDNLYWYRRVMGKEIKFLLHFVKESKQDESGMPNNRFLAERTGGTYSTLKVQPAELEDSGVYFCASSQRQGADNEQFFGPGTRLTVL.

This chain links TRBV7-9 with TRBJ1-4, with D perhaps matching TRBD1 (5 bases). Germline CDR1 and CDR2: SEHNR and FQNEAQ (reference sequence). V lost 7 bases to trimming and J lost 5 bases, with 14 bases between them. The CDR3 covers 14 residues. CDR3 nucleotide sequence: TGTGCCAGCACCCCGACAGCCCCGAATGAAAAACTGTTTTTT. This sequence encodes CASTPTAPNEKLFF.

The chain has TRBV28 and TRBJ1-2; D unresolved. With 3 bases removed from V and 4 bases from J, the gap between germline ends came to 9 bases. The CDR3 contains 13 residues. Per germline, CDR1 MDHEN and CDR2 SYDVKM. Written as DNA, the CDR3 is TGTGCCAGCAGTTTTGGCAGCGGCTATGGCTACACCTTC. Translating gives CASSFGSGYGYTF.

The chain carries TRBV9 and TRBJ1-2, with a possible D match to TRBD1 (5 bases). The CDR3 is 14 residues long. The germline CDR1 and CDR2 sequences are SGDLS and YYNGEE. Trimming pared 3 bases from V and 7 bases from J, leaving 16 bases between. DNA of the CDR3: TGTGCCAGCAGCGCGACTGATGTTCAGGGTGGCTACACCTTC. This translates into CASSATDVQGGYTF. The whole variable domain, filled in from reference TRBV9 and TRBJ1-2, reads DSGVTQTPKHLITATGQRVTLRCSPRSGDLSVYWYQQSLDQGLQFLIQYYNGEERAKGNILERFSAQQFPDLHSELNLSSLELGDSALYFCASSATDVQGGYTFGSGTRLTVV.

The chain's CDR3 is CASSLGREGVGELFF. Written as DNA, the CDR3 is TGTGCCAGCAGCTTAGGACGGGAGGGAGTCGGGGAGCTGTTTTTT. V and J are TRBV7-2 and TRBJ2-2; 8 bases map to TRBD2. The CDR3 is made up of 15 amino acids. In germline, CDR1 is SGHTA, CDR2 FQGNSA. Unmatched junction bases numbered 5, after V lost 1 base and J lost 7 bases. Variable domain in full (rest from reference TRBV7-2 and TRBJ2-2): GAGVSQSPSNKVTEKGKDVELRCDPISGHTALYWYRQSLGQGLEFLIYFQGNSAPDKSGLPSDRFSAERTGGSVSTLTIQRTQQEDSAVYLCASSLGREGVGELFFGEGSRLTVL.

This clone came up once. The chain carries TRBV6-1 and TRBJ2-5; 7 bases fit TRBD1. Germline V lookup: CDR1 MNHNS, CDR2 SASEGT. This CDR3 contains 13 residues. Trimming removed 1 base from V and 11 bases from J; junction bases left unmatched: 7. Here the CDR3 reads CASSEVVGGVQYF. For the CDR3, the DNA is TGTGCCAGCAGTGAAGTAGTAGGGGGCGTGCAGTACTTC.

The CDR3 coding sequence is TGTGCCATCAGTGAAGTGGAGGGGGGCGAGCAGTACTTC. Translated, it gives CAISEVEGGEQYF. The V and J genes are TRBV10-3 and TRBJ2-5; D possibly matches TRBD1 or TRBD2 (6 bases each). The end of the DNA is better explained by TRBJ2-7, so the J call may be wrong. The CDR3 has 13 residues. CDR1 ENHRY and CDR2 SYGVKD come from the germline V gene.

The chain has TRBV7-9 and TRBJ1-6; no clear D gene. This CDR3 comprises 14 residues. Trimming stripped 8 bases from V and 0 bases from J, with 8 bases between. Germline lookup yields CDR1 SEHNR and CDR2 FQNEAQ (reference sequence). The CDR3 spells CASRSSSYNSPLHF. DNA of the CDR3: TGTGCCAGCCGCTCGAGCTCCTATAATTCACCCCTCCACTTT.

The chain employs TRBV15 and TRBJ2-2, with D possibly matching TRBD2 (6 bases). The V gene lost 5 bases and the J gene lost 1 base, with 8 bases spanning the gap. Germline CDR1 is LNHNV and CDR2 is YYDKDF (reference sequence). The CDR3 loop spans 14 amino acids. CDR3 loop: CATSGGVNTGELFF. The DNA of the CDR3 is TGTGCCACCAGCGGAGGGGTGAACACCGGGGAGCTGTTTTTT.

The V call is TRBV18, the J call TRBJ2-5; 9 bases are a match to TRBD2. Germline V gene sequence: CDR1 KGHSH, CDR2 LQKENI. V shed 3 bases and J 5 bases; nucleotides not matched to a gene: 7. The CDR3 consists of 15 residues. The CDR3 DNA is TGTGCCAGCTCACCCCTCCCTAGCGGGAAGGAGACCCAGTACTTC. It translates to CASSPLPSGKETQYF.

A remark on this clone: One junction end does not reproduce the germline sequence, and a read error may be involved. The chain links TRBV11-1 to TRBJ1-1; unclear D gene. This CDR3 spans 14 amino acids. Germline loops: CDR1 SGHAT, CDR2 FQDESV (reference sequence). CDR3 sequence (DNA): TGTGCCAGCAGCCGCCTTGGAGGGAACGCTGAAGCTTTCTTT. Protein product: CASSRLGGNAEAFF.

The CDR3 reads CASSHTSGASTDTQYF. CDR3 nucleotides: TGTGCCAGCAGCCACACTAGCGGTGCTAGCACAGATACGCAGTATTTT. This chain connects TRBV7-2 to TRBJ2-3; 8 positions match TRBD2. This CDR3 spans 16 amino acids. With 5 bases clipped from V and 0 bases from J, the junction kept 7 bases outside the gene matches. Germline V gene data show CDR1 as SGHTA and CDR2 as FQGNSA.